A selection of T cell receptor beta chains follows, all from one sample in a study of T cell changes during pregnancy in multiple sclerosis. Produced via immunoSEQ multiplex PCR; TCRdb's table is partial and in-frame only. The sample contains roughly 48,000 clones, over 80% of which appear only once. The sequencing used CD4+ T cells from peripheral blood mononuclear cells, collected in the second trimester of pregnancy. All receptors derive from a female donor in good health, enrolled as a control in a pregnancy study. Both conserved end residues are part of each CDR3. The D gene is left open where the match is weak. Only some rows state a clone size, as once, few, many or a class for expanded clones.

D gene,clone size,V gene,J gene,CDR3 DNA,CDR3 protein
TRBD1,once,TRBV4-1,TRBJ2-7,TGCGCCAGCAGCCAAGGGGGACAGGGGGCTTACGAGCAGTACTTC,CASSQGGQGAYEQYF
TRBD1,.,TRBV7-3,TRBJ2-2,TGTGCCAGCAGCCTTACAGGGGGTGCGAGCACCGGGGAGCTGTTTTTT,CASSLTGGASTGELFF
.,.,TRBV10-1,TRBJ1-1,TGCGCCAGCAGTGCGGTTATAGGAGGTGAAGCTTTCTTT,CASSAVIGGEAFF
TRBD2,.,TRBV4-3,TRBJ2-1,TGCGCCAGCGGATCGGGAGGGAGCTCCTACAATGAGCAGTTCTTC,CASGSGGSSYNEQFF
.,once,TRBV25-1,TRBJ2-6,TGTGCCAGCAGTGAACGGGGCTCTGGGGCCAACGTCCTGACTTTC,CASSERGSGANVLTF
.,.,TRBV15,TRBJ2-2,TGTGCCACCAGCAGAGTTTCGGGGAAAACCGGGGAGCTGTTTTTT,CATSRVSGKTGELFF
TRBD2,.,TRBV13,TRBJ2-7,TGTGCCAGCAGCTTCCTCGGGACTACAGATTACGAGCAGTACTTC,CASSFLGTTDYEQYF
.,.,TRBV4-1,TRBJ2-5,TGCGCCAGCAGCCTCTTAGAAGGGGTCGAGACCCAGTACTTC,CASSLLEGVETQYF
TRBD2,few,TRBV9,TRBJ2-2,TGTGCCAGCAGCGCGGGACTAGCGGGCACCCATCGGGAGCTGTTTTTT,CASSAGLAGTHRELFF
.,.,TRBV30,TRBJ1-1,TGTGCCTGGAGTGTAGTACCGGGAGAGAGTGAAGCTTTCTTT,CAWSVVPGESEAFF
TRBD1,.,TRBV30,TRBJ1-2,TGTGCCTGGGGTTTACTATCGACAGGGATGTATGGCTACACCTTC,CAWGLLSTGMYGYTF
.,.,TRBV6-5,TRBJ2-3,TGTGCCAGCAGTTACTCCGTACTCATGGATACGCAGTATTTT,CASSYSVLMDTQYF
TRBD2,.,TRBV27,TRBJ2-2,TGTGCCAGCAGTTTCTTAGCGGGGGGGAACACCGGGGAGCTGTTTTTT,CASSFLAGGNTGELFF
TRBD1,.,TRBV7-9,TRBJ2-3,TGTGCCAGCAGCCGACAGGGGTTGCGGCCGCAGTATTTT,CASSRQGLRPQYF
TRBD1,.,TRBV29-1,TRBJ1-5,TGCAGCGTTTGGGACAGGGACGGTCAGCCCCAGCATTTT,CSVWDRDGQPQHF
.,.,TRBV7-9,TRBJ1-5,TGTGCCAGCAGCTTGGACAGCCAGCCCCAGCATTTT,CASSLDSQPQHF
.,.,TRBV5-8,TRBJ1-5,TGTGCCAGCAGCTTTGGAGAGCCTCAGCCCCAGCATTTT,CASSFGEPQPQHF
.,.,TRBV5-1,TRBJ2-1,TGCGCCAGCAGCTTAGAGGTACTAAATGAGCAGTTCTTC,CASSLEVLNEQFF
TRBD2,.,TRBV9,TRBJ2-5,TGTGCCAGCAGCGTAGGAGCGGGAAGTGTAGGAGAGACCCAGTACTTC,CASSVGAGSVGETQYF
.,.,TRBV6-5,TRBJ2-1,TGTGCCAGCAGTTACGGGGCGGATACCTACAATGAGCAGTTCTTC,CASSYGADTYNEQFF
.,.,TRBV21-1,TRBJ2-7,TGTGCCAGCAGCGGTACCCGACCGGGGGTCGAGCAGTACTTC,CASSGTRPGVEQYF
.,.,TRBV7-5,TRBJ1-2,TGTGTCAGAAGTCAAAGGGACAGGGGAATCCTCCGTGGCTACACCTTC,CVRSQRDRGILRGYTF
TRBD1,.,TRBV10-3,TRBJ2-2,TGTGCCATCGGGGGACAGGGGGGAACCGGGGAGCTGTTTTTT,CAIGGQGGTGELFF
.,once,TRBV10-1,TRBJ2-2,TGCGCCAGCAGTGCAGTACCCGGGGAGCTGTTTTTT,CASSAVPGELFF
TRBD2,.,TRBV9,TRBJ2-1,TGTGCCAGCAGCGCCTTCGGGACTAGCGGCTACAATGAGCAGTTCTTC,CASSAFGTSGYNEQFF
TRBD2,.,TRBV6-1,TRBJ2-1,TGTGCCAGCAATTCGGGACTAGTAAGAGGTAATGAGCAGTTCTTC,CASNSGLVRGNEQFF
.,.,TRBV4-2,TRBJ1-2,TGTGCCAGCAGCCCCTTCCCCAACGAGAACTATGGCTACACCTTC,CASSPFPNENYGYTF
TRBD1,once,TRBV5-1,TRBJ2-1,TGCGCCAGCAGCTTCGGACAGGGGGGTTATTTTGAGCAGTTCTTC,CASSFGQGGYFEQFF
TRBD2,.,TRBV2,TRBJ2-7,TGTGCCAGCAGTGATTGGGGGGGACTGAGATACGAGCAGTACTTC,CASSDWGGLRYEQYF
.,.,TRBV14,TRBJ1-1,TGTGCCAGCAGCCCGCTAGGAGGGAACACTGAAGCTTTCTTT,CASSPLGGNTEAFF
.,.,TRBV2,TRBJ2-7,TGTGCCAGCATTGGGGGCGCCTACGAGCAGTACTTC,CASIGGAYEQYF
.,.,TRBV11-1,TRBJ2-7,TGTGCCAGCAGCCCGACTTACTACGAGCAGTACTTC,CASSPTYYEQYF
TRBD1,.,TRBV9,TRBJ1-1,TGTGCCAGCAGCGCAAGGACAGGGGTTAAAACTGAAGCTTTCTTT,CASSARTGVKTEAFF
TRBD1,once,TRBV19,TRBJ1-2,TGTGCCAGTAGTCGGGACAGGACTCCAATCTATGGCTACACCTTC,CASSRDRTPIYGYTF
TRBD1,.,TRBV9,TRBJ2-3,TGTGCCAGCAGCTTCCTGGGACAGGGCACAGATACGCAGTATTTT,CASSFLGQGTDTQYF
TRBD1,.,TRBV4-3,TRBJ1-2,TGCGCCAGCAATACCGAACTTCAGGGGGCAGGTGGCTACACCTTC,CASNTELQGAGGYTF
.,.,TRBV7-9,TRBJ1-1,TGTGCCAGCAGCTTAGAGTTTGGGAGTGCAGCTTTCTTT,CASSLEFGSAAFF
TRBD2,.,TRBV5-4,TRBJ2-2,TGTGCCAGCAGCCCCAATTTGGAGACTAGCGGAAGGGAGCTGTTTTTT,CASSPNLETSGRELFF
TRBD2,few,TRBV11-2,TRBJ2-7,TGTGCCAGCAGCTCGGGACTAGCGGGAGTCGAGCAGTACTTC,CASSSGLAGVEQYF
TRBD1,.,TRBV5-1,TRBJ2-2,TGCGCCAGCAGCTTGGCTGGACAGGGGGCGGCCGGGGAGCTGTTTTTT,CASSLAGQGAAGELFF
.,.,TRBV14,TRBJ2-3,TGTGCCAGCAGCCAAGTACTATCCTTGGGGCAGTATTTT,CASSQVLSLGQYF
TRBD2,.,TRBV7-3,TRBJ2-3,TGTGCCAGCAGCTTGATCGCGGGAGCAGCCCGCACAGATACGCAGTATTTT,CASSLIAGAARTDTQYF
TRBD1,.,TRBV27,TRBJ2-7,TGTGCCAGCAGTCCGCCTGGGACAGGCGAGCAGTACTTC,CASSPPGTGEQYF
.,.,TRBV6-5,TRBJ1-5,TGTGCCACGGGTCGGGTCTTTGGCAATCAGCCCCAGCATTTT,CATGRVFGNQPQHF
.,.,TRBV14,TRBJ2-1,TGTGCCAGCAGCCAAGAGTTTATTAGCGGTTACAATGAGCAGTTCTTC,CASSQEFISGYNEQFF
.,.,TRBV7-2,TRBJ1-2,TGTGCCAGCAGCTTAGTGGGGGCACCTAACTATGGCTACACCTTC,CASSLVGAPNYGYTF